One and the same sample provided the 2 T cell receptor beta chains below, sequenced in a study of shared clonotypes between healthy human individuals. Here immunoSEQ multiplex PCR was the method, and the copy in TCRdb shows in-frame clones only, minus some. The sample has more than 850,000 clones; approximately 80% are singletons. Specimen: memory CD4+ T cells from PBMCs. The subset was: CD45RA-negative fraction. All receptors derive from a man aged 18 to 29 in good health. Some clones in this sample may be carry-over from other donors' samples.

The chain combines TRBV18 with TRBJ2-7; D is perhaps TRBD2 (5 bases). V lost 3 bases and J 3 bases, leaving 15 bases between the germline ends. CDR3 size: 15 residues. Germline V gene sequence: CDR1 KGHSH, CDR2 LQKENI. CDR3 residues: CASSPVREASYEQYF. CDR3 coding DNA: TGTGCCAGCTCACCGGTACGGGAAGCCAGCTACGAGCAGTACTTC.

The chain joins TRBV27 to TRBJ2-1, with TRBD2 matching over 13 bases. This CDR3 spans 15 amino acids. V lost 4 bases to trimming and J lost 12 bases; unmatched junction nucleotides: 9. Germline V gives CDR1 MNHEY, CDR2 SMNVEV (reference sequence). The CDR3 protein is CASSSGLAGVWGQFF. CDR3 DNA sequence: TGTGCCAGCAGTTCCGGACTAGCGGGAGTATGGGGGCAGTTCTTC.